The next 10 T cell receptor beta chains were all read from a single sample in a study of CD8 T cells in Susac syndrome. Random-hexamer reverse transcription was applied to roughly 0.5 to 1 ug RNA. TCRdb redid the calling of the immunoSEQ multiplex PCR reads with MiXCR, one entry per CDR3 protein. The sample holds 160,000 or so distinct CDR3 sequences, approximately 92% seen once. Source material: CD4+ T cells from PBMCs. These receptors came from a human donor in good health.

The DNA for the CDR3 is TGCGCCAGCAGCTTGGCCCTGGACAGGGTTGCGGAAAAACTGTTTTTT. This codes for CASSLALDRVAEKLFF. The V and J genes are TRBV5-1 and TRBJ1-4; the match to TRBD1 covers 8 bases. CDR3 length: 16 residues. Germline-derived CDR1 and CDR2 are SGHRS and YFSETQ. V dropped 0 bases and J dropped 8; count of bases not matched to a gene: 9. Variable domain in full (rest from reference TRBV5-1 and TRBJ1-4): KAGVTQTPRYLIKTRGQQVTLSCSPISGHRSVSWYQQTPGQGLQFLFEYFSETQRNKGNFPGRFSGRQFSNSRSEMNVSTLELGDSALYLCASSLALDRVAEKLFFGSGTQLSVL.

V usage is TRBV20-1 and J usage is TRBJ1-1; D may be TRBD1 (5 bases). The germline CDR1 and CDR2 sequences are DFQATT and SNEGSKA (reference sequence). The CDR3 runs to 13 residues. V gave up 5 bases and J gave up 6 bases, with 16 bases separating them. The CDR3 protein is CSAGEPSGSEAFF. The CDR3 DNA reads as TGCAGTGCTGGGGAGCCTTCAGGGTCTGAAGCTTTCTTT.

This clonotype was detected only a few times. The chain couples TRBV19 to TRBJ2-7; no clear D gene. The CDR3 runs 13 residues. The V gene's germline CDR1 is LNHDA and CDR2 SQIVND (reference sequence). V was cut by 6 bases and J by 1 base, with 10 bases left in between. The CDR3 loop is CASSERNSYEQYF. The DNA for the CDR3 is TGTGCCAGTAGCGAACGGAATTCCTACGAGCAGTACTTC.

The CDR3 protein is CASQQGAGLYGYTF. In DNA, the CDR3 is TGTGCCAGCCAACAGGGGGCGGGCCTCTATGGCTACACCTTC. The V gene is TRBV3-1, the J gene TRBJ1-2; 9 bases line up with TRBD1. This CDR3 has 14 amino acids. The V gene end was trimmed by 8 bases and the J gene end by 4 bases; junction bases not matched to a gene: 8. Looked up from germline, CDR1 is LGHDT and CDR2 is YNNKEL (reference sequence).

This chain connects TRBV20-1 to TRBJ2-3; D gene uncertain. This CDR3 spans 12 amino acids. Trimming cost V 5 bases and J 0 bases, with 6 bases left between them. The germline CDR1 and CDR2 sequences are DFQATT and SNEGSKA (reference sequence). This CDR3 is CSAAGSTDTQYF. CDR3 nucleotides: TGCAGTGCTGCCGGCAGCACAGATACGCAGTATTTT.

This chain links TRBV3-1 with TRBJ1-1; TRBD1 matches at 7 bases. V trimming: 5 bases; J trimming: 0 bases; junction bases outside the gene matches: 6. This CDR3 has 15 residues. Germline CDR1 is LGHDT and CDR2 is YNNKEL (reference sequence). CDR3 amino acids: CASSVDRALNTEAFF. In nucleotides, the CDR3 is TGTGCCAGCAGCGTAGACAGGGCACTGAACACTGAAGCTTTCTTT.

The chain is built from TRBV12-3 or TRBV12-4 and TRBJ1-3, with D hard to call. The V end was cut by 3 bases, the J end by 0 bases, with 9 bases between. The CDR3 contains 15 residues. The CDR3 DNA sequence: TGTGCCAGCAGTTTGACGGATGCCTCTGGAAACACCATATATTTT. Its protein product is CASSLTDASGNTIYF.

This sequence joins TRBV7-7 and TRBJ2-3; D possibly corresponds to TRBD2 (6 bases). Deletions cut 1 base from V and 2 bases from J, with 13 bases between. The CDR3 is 16 amino acids. CDR1 is SSHAT and CDR2 is FNYEAQ in the germline V gene (reference sequence). The CDR3 loop is CASSLGSLATTDTQYF. DNA of the CDR3: TGTGCCAGCAGCTTAGGTAGCCTAGCGACCACAGATACGCAGTATTTT.

The rearrangement uses TRBV5-1 and TRBJ2-2; maybe TRBD2 (5 bases). V lost 6 bases to trimming and J lost 6 bases, with 12 bases between them. The CDR3 loop spans 13 amino acids. Germline CDR1 and CDR2: SGHRS and YFSETQ. The CDR3 DNA follows: TGCGCCAGCAATTTAGTCGGGGCCGGGGAGCTGTTTTTT. This encodes CASNLVGAGELFF.

The V and J genes are TRBV11-2 and TRBJ2-3, with 7 positions matching TRBD2. CDR1 is SGHAT and CDR2 is FQNNGV in the germline V gene. This CDR3 comprises 14 residues. Trimming cost V 5 bases and J 5 bases; bases outside gene matches: 7. CDR3 sequence: CASSGTTIIDTQYF. CDR3 nucleotide sequence: TGTGCCAGCAGCGGGACTACCATCATAGATACGCAGTATTTT.